This T cell receptor (beta chain) is from a study of blood T cell repertoires in COVID-19. Study-level information: T cells, B-cell-depleted T cells, or PBMCs supplied cDNA or gDNA.

Participant-reported clinical history was the basis for cohort assignment. Resolution of symptoms, clearance, or two negative PCRs was present in recovered Cohort 3 donors. The germline V gene has CDR1 GTSNPN and CDR2 SVGIG (reference sequence). V dropped 5 bases and J dropped 5; count of bases not matched to a gene: 4. CDR3 size: 13 residues. Assay: immunoSEQ multiplex PCR; the TCRdb copy retains only in-frame clones and omits some. The sample records fewer than 350,000 clones, about 89% being singletons. Specimen: PBMCs or T cells enriched from blood (not recorded which). This chain joins TRBV30 and TRBJ2-2; 8 positions agree with TRBD1. The TCR comes from a man aged 55 to 70 who had recovered from COVID-19. CDR3 sequence (DNA): TGTGCCTGGGGACAGGGCCCAACCGGGGAGCTGTTTTTT. Encoded protein: CAWGQGPTGELFF.